The rows below give T cell receptor beta chains drawn from one sample of a study of blood T cell repertoires in COVID-19. Using immunoSEQ multiplex PCR, the repertoire was profiled, and TCRdb retains in-frame clones only, with some absent. The sample has fewer than 150,000 clones, 90% seen once. Sequencing input: peripheral blood. Receptors were obtained from an older woman with COVID-19, enrolled during active disease. Each CDR3 is given with its conserved first and last residue. Fields, in order: V gene, D gene, clone size, J gene, CDR3 protein, CDR3 DNA. The D gene is left open where the match is weak. Size is omitted from some rows. Given values are once, few, many or a class for expanded clones.

TRBV27,NA,NA,TRBJ1-6,CASSYRDGSPLHF,TGTGCCAGCAGTTACAGGGATGGTTCACCCCTCCACTTT
TRBV19,NA,NA,TRBJ1-1,CASSIFLTGNKNTEAFF,TGTGCCAGTAGTATATTTCTAACAGGCAATAAGAACACTGAAGCTTTCTTT
TRBV7-7,TRBD2,NA,TRBJ2-2,CASSPGLAGAGELFF,TGTGCCAGCAGCCCAGGACTAGCGGGGGCCGGCGAGCTGTTTTTT
TRBV3-1/TRBV3-2,TRBD2,NA,TRBJ2-3,CASSQTSGSTDTQYF,TGTGCCAGCAGCCAGACTAGCGGAAGCACAGATACGCAGTATTTT
TRBV27,NA,once,TRBJ2-1,CASSRYTGSGTGEQFF,TGTGCCAGCTCCAGGTATACAGGGTCTGGGACGGGGGAGCAGTTCTTC
TRBV5-4,TRBD2,NA,TRBJ2-3,CASSAGLAEGTDTQYF,TGTGCCAGCAGCGCTGGACTAGCGGAGGGCACAGATACGCAGTATTTT
TRBV2,NA,NA,TRBJ1-2,CASSDGVKGTF,TGTGCCAGCAGTGACGGAGTTAAAGGCACCTTC
TRBV4-2,NA,NA,TRBJ2-3,CASSQVGRTTSDTQYF,TGTGCCAGCAGCCAAGTGGGGAGGACCACCTCAGATACGCAGTATTTT
TRBV3-1/TRBV3-2,NA,NA,TRBJ1-1,CASSQARTLVNTEAFF,TGTGCCAGCAGCCAAGCGAGGACATTGGTAAACACTGAAGCTTTCTTT
TRBV29-1,NA,NA,TRBJ2-1,CSMRGGTASYNEQFF,TGCAGCATGAGAGGAGGGACAGCCTCCTACAATGAGCAGTTCTTC
TRBV4-3,TRBD1,NA,TRBJ2-7,CASSQQSGTGGYEQYF,TGCGCCAGCAGCCAGCAGTCCGGGACAGGGGGCTACGAGCAGTACTTC
TRBV10-3,TRBD1,NA,TRBJ1-1,CAIRNYRGPEAFF,TGTGCCATCAGAAATTACAGGGGGCCTGAAGCTTTCTTT
TRBV6-5,NA,NA,TRBJ1-2,CASAPAGVGYGYTF,TGTGCCAGCGCCCCGGCCGGGGTCGGGTATGGCTACACCTTC
TRBV6-5,NA,NA,TRBJ1-5,CASRAQPLGQPQHF,TGTGCTTCCAGGGCACAGCCTCTTGGTCAGCCCCAGCATTTT
TRBV2,NA,NA,TRBJ1-5,CASTMRWGNQPQHF,TGTGCCAGCACGATGAGGTGGGGCAATCAGCCCCAGCATTTT
TRBV27,NA,NA,TRBJ1-4,CASSLSPPGGATNEKLFF,TGTGCCAGCAGTTTAAGCCCCCCCGGGGGGGCAACTAATGAAAAACTGTTTTTT
TRBV5-1,NA,NA,TRBJ2-7,CASSLAREAYEQYF,TGCGCCAGCAGCTTGGCCAGGGAGGCCTACGAGCAGTACTTC
TRBV7-9,NA,once,TRBJ1-2,CASSTNQRGGSNYGYTF,TGTGCCAGCAGCACAAACCAGCGTGGGGGGTCTAACTATGGCTACACCTTC
TRBV30,TRBD1,NA,TRBJ1-5,CAWSVRQGAPIGQPQHF,TGTGCCTGGAGTGTCAGGCAGGGGGCCCCAATAGGGCAGCCCCAGCATTTT
TRBV4-1,NA,NA,TRBJ1-1,CASSQDLYRMNTEAFF,TGCGCCAGCAGCCAAGATCTATACAGAATGAACACTGAAGCTTTCTTT
TRBV12-1,NA,NA,TRBJ2-2,CASSPRGQGTTTNTGELFF,TGTGCCAGCAGCCCTAGGGGACAGGGGACTACCACGAACACCGGGGAGCTGTTTTTT
TRBV6-9,NA,few,TRBJ1-6,CASSPWAWNHNSPLHF,TGTGCCAGCAGTCCTTGGGCGTGGAACCATAATTCACCCCTCCACTTT
TRBV7-8,TRBD1,NA,TRBJ1-4,CASSLEPGGMQKLFF,TGTGCCAGCAGCTTAGAACCAGGGGGGATGCAAAAACTGTTTTTT
TRBV18,NA,NA,TRBJ1-1,CASSPGRGNTEAFF,TGTGCCAGCTCACCAGGGCGGGGGAACACTGAAGCTTTCTTT
TRBV13,TRBD1,NA,TRBJ1-2,CASSSVGQAHLYGYTF,TGTGCCAGCAGCTCCGTTGGACAGGCCCACCTCTATGGCTACACCTTC
TRBV7-2,NA,NA,TRBJ1-2,CASSLVAGGTANYGYTF,TGTGCCAGCAGCTTAGTTGCCGGGGGTACAGCGAACTATGGCTACACCTTC
TRBV18,NA,NA,TRBJ2-1,CASSPPGKQFF,TGTGCCAGCTCACCCCCCGGGAAACAGTTCTTC
TRBV27,NA,NA,TRBJ1-6,CASRNWTRYNSPLHF,TGTGCCAGCCGAAATTGGACAAGATATAATTCACCCCTCCACTTT
TRBV10-3,TRBD2,once,TRBJ2-1,CAISESGGSYNEQFF,TGTGCCATCAGTGAGAGCGGGGGTTCCTACAATGAGCAGTTCTTC
TRBV4-2,TRBD1,NA,TRBJ1-2,CASSQEWSTGDYGYTF,TGTGCCAGCAGCCAAGAGTGGAGCACAGGGGACTATGGCTACACCTTC
TRBV3-1/TRBV3-2,NA,NA,TRBJ1-6,CASKPGASSYNSPLHF,TGTGCCAGTAAACCAGGGGCCAGCTCCTATAATTCACCCCTCCACTTT
TRBV18,TRBD1,once,TRBJ1-5,CASSPGTGNQPQHF,TGTGCCAGCTCACCAGGGACAGGGAATCAGCCCCAGCATTTT
TRBV6-6,NA,NA,TRBJ1-5,CASRGFQDYNQPQHF,TGTGCCAGCAGGGGATTTCAGGACTACAATCAGCCCCAGCATTTT
TRBV7-9,NA,NA,TRBJ1-2,CASSLAPAQHIYGYTF,TGTGCCAGCAGCTTAGCCCCTGCACAGCACATCTATGGCTACACCTTC
TRBV4-1,TRBD2,NA,TRBJ2-2,CASSTSGGVGELFF,TGCGCCAGCAGCACTAGCGGGGGTGTCGGGGAGCTGTTTTTT
TRBV7-3,TRBD1,NA,TRBJ2-1,CASSSGTGSYNEQFF,TGTGCCAGCAGCTCCGGGACAGGTTCCTACAATGAGCAGTTCTTC
TRBV19,NA,NA,TRBJ2-2,CASSIGHRVATGELFF,TGTGCCAGTAGTATAGGGCACAGGGTTGCCACCGGGGAGCTGTTTTTT
TRBV5-4,NA,few,TRBJ2-3,CASSSSTDTQYF,TGTGCCAGCAGCTCTAGCACAGATACGCAGTATTTT
TRBV19,TRBD1,NA,TRBJ1-4,CASSTNRGRNEKLFF,TGTGCCAGTAGTACCAACAGGGGCCGGAATGAAAAACTGTTTTTT
TRBV7-3,NA,NA,TRBJ2-3,CASSLEGLFTDTQYF,TGTGCCAGCAGCTTAGAAGGACTCTTCACAGATACGCAGTATTTT
TRBV19,TRBD1,NA,TRBJ1-2,CASSTRQGDIGGYTF,TGTGCCAGTAGTACCCGACAGGGGGATATCGGTGGCTACACCTTC
TRBV18,NA,NA,TRBJ2-7,CASSRSGATLYEQYF,TGTGCCAGCTCGCGATCAGGGGCTACTCTCTACGAGCAGTACTTC
TRBV7-9,TRBD1,once,TRBJ1-1,CASSRTGQNTEAFF,TGTGCCAGCAGCCGGACAGGCCAGAACACTGAAGCTTTCTTT
TRBV6-6,TRBD1,few,TRBJ1-1,CASSFTRGQGWPEAFF,TGTGCCAGCAGTTTCACCCGGGGACAGGGATGGCCCGAAGCTTTCTTT
TRBV9,TRBD2,NA,TRBJ2-3,CASSTGLAGRTDTQYF,TGTGCCAGCAGCACCGGACTAGCGGGGAGAACAGATACGCAGTATTTT
TRBV10-2,NA,NA,TRBJ1-5,CASIRPTPDWSNQPQHF,TGCGCCAGCATCAGACCAACTCCGGACTGGAGCAATCAGCCCCAGCATTTT
TRBV12-3/TRBV12-4,NA,once,TRBJ1-2,CASSSGSGYTF,TGTGCCAGCAGTTCCGGGAGTGGCTACACCTTC
TRBV6-5,NA,NA,TRBJ1-3,CAGGEHSGNTIYF,TGTGCCGGGGGGGAGCACTCTGGAAACACCATATATTTT
TRBV7-6,TRBD2,NA,TRBJ2-3,CASSLGSGGPRDTQYF,TGTGCCAGCAGCCTCGGTAGCGGGGGGCCCAGAGATACGCAGTATTTT
TRBV11-3,TRBD1,NA,TRBJ1-5,CASSSRTGGDQPQHF,TGTGCCAGCAGCTCTCGGACAGGGGGCGATCAGCCCCAGCATTTT
TRBV19,TRBD1,NA,TRBJ2-1,CASKQGQGLYNEQFF,TGTGCCAGTAAACAGGGACAGGGGCTCTACAATGAGCAGTTCTTC
TRBV11-3,NA,NA,TRBJ2-7,CASRIIGDIPNYEQYF,TGTGCCAGCAGGATAATCGGGGACATTCCAAACTACGAGCAGTACTTC
TRBV6-6,TRBD1,NA,TRBJ1-2,CASRTGTEDGYTF,TGTGCCAGCAGAACCGGGACAGAAGATGGCTACACCTTC